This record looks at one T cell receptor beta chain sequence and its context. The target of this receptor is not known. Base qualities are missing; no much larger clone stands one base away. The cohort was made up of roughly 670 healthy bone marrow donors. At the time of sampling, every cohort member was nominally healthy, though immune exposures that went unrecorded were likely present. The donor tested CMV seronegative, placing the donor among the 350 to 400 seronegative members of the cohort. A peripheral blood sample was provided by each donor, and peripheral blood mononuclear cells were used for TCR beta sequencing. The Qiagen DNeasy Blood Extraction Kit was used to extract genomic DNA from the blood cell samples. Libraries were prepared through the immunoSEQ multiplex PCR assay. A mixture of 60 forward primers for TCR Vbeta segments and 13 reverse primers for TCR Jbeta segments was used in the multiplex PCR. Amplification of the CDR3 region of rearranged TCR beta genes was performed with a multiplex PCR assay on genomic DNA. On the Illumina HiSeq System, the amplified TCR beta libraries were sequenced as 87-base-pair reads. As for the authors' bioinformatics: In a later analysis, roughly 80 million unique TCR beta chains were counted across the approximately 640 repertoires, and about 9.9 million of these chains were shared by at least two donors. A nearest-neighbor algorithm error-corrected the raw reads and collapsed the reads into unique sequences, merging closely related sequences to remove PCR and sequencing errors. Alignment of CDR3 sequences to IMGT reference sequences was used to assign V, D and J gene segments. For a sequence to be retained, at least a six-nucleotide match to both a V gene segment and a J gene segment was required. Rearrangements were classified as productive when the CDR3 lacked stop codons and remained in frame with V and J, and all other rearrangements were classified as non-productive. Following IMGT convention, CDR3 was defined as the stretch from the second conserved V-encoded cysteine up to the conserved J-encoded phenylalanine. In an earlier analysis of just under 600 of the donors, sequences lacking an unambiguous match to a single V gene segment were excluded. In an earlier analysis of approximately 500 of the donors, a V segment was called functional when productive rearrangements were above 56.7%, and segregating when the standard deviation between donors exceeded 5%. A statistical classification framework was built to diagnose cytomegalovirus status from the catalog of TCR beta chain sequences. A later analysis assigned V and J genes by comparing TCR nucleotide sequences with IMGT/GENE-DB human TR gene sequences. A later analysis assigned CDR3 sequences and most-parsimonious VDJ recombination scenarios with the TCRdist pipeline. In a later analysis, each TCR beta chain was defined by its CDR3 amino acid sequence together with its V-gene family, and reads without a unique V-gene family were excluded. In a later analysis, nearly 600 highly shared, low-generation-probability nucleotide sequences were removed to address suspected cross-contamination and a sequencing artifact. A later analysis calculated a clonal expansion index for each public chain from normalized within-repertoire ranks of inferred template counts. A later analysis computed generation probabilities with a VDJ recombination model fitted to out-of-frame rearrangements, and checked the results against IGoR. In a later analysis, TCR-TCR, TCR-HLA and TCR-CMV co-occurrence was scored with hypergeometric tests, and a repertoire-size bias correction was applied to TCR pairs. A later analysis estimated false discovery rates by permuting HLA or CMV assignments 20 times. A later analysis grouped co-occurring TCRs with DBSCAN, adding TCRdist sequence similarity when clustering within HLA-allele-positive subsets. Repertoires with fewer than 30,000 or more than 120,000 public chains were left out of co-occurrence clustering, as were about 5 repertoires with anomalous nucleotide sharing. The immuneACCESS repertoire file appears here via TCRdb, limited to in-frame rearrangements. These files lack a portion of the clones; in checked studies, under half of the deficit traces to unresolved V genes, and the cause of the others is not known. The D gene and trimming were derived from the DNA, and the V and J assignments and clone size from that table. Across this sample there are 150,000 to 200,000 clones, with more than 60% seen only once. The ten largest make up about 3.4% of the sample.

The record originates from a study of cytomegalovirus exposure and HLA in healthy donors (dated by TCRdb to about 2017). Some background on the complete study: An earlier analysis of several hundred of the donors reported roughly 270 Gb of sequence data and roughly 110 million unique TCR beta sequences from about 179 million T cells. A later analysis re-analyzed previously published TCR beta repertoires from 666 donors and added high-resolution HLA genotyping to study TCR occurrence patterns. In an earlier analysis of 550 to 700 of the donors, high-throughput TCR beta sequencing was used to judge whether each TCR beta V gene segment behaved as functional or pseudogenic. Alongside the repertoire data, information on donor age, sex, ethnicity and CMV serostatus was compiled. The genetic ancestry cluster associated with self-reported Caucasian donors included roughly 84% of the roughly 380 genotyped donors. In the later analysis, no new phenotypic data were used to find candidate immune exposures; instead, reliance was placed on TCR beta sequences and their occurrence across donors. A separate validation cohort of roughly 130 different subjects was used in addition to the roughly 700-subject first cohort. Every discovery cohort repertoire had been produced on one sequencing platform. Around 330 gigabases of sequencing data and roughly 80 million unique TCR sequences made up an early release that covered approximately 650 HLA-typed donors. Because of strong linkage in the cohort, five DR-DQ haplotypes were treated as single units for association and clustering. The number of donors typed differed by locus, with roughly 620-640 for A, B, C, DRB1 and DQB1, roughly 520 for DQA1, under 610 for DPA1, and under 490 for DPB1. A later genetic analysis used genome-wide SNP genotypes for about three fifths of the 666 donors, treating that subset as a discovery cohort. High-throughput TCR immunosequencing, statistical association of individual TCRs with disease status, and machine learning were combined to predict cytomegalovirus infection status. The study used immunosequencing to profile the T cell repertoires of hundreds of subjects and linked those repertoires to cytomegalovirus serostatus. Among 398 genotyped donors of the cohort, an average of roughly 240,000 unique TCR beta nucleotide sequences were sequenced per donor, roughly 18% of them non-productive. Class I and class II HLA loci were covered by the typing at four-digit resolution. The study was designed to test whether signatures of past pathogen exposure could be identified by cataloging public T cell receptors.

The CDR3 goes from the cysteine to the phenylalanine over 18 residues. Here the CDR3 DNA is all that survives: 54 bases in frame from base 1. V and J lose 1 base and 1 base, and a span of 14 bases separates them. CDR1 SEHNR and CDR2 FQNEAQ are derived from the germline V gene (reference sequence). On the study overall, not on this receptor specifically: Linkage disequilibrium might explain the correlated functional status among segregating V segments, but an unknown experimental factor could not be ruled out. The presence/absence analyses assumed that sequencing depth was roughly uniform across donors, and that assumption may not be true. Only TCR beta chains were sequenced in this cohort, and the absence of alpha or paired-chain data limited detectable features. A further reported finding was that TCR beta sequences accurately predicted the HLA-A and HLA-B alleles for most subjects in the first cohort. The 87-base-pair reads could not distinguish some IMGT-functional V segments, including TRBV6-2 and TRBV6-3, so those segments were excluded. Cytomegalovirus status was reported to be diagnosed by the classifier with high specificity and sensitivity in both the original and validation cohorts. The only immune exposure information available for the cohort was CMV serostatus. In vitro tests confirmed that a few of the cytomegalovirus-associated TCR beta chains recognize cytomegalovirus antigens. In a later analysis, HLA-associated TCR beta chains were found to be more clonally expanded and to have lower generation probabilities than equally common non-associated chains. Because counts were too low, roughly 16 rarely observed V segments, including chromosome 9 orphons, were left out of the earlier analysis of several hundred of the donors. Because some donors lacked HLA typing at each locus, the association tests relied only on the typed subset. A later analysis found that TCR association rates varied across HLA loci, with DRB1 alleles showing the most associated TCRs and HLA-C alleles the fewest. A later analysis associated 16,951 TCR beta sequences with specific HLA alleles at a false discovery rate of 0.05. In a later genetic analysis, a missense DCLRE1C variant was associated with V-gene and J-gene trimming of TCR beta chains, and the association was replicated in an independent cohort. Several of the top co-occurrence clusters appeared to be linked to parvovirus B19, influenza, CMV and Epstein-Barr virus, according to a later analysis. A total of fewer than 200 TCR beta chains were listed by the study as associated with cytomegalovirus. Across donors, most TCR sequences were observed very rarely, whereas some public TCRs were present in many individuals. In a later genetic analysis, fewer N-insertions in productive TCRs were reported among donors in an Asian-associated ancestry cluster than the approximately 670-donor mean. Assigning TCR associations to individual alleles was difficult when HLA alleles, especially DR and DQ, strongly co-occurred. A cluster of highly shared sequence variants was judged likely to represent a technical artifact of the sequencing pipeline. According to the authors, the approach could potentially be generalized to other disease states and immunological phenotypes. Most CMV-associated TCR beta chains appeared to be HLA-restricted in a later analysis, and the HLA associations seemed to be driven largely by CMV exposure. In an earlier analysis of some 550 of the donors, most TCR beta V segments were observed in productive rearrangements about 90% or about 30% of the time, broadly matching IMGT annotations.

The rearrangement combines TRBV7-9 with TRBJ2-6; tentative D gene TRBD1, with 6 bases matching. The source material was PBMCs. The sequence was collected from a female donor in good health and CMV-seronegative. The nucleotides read TGTGCCAGCAGCTTAGGTATACAGGGCCCTTCTGGGGCCAACGTCCTGACTTTC. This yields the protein CASSLGIQGPSGANVLTF.